A single sample gave rise to the 16 T cell receptor beta chains below, sequenced in a study of glioma-infiltrating T cells after dendritic cell vaccination. Repertoires were generated with immunoSEQ multiplex PCR, while TCRdb's copy carries only in-frame clones and drops some. The sample yields around 89,000 clones, just over 85% seen once. The source was blood, collected before dendritic cell vaccination. The receptors were gathered from a human donor with glioblastoma.

This clone was counted only a few times. This sequence joins TRBV19 and TRBJ2-3; 8 bases agree with TRBD2. The CDR3 runs 13 residues. The trim removed 10 bases at V and 2 bases at J, leaving 5 bases unmatched. CDR1 and CDR2 (germline): LNHDA, SQIVND (reference sequence). The CDR3 reads CATSGSSTDTQYF. The CDR3, as DNA: TGTGCCACAAGCGGGAGTTCCACAGATACGCAGTATTTT. Full variable domain (remainder filled in from reference TRBV19 and TRBJ2-3): DGGITQSPKYLFRKEGQNVTLSCEQNLNHDAMYWYRQDPGQGLRLIYYSQIVNDFQKGDIAEGYSVSREKKESFPLTVTSAQKNPTAFYLCATSGSSTDTQYFGPGTRLTVL.

The rearrangement joins TRBV28 to TRBJ2-1; D is ambiguous. Deletions cut 6 bases from V and 5 bases from J, with 5 bases between. Germline V gene data show CDR1 as MDHEN and CDR2 as SYDVKM. The CDR3 covers 11 residues. DNA for the CDR3: TGTGCCAGCAGCTCTCACAATGAGCAGTTCTTC. Translation gives CASSSHNEQFF.

The chain links TRBV15 to TRBJ2-1, with 10 bases identical to TRBD2. In germline, CDR1 is LNHNV, CDR2 YYDKDF (reference sequence). The J segment lost 6 bases and the V segment lost 4 bases, leaving 6 bases of the junction unmatched. This CDR3 contains 15 residues. The CDR3 region is CATSTLLAGVNEQFF. Here the CDR3 DNA reads TGTGCCACCAGCACCCTCCTAGCGGGAGTCAATGAGCAGTTCTTC.

This chain connects TRBV18 to TRBJ2-6, with 7 bases aligning to TRBD1. Germline V CDR1 and CDR2: KGHSH, LQKENI. Germline trimming cut 0 bases from V and 10 bases from J; bases unmatched to any gene: 6. The CDR3 runs 15 residues. CDR3: CASSPPGGTANVLTF. In DNA form, the CDR3 reads TGTGCCAGCTCACCACCGGGTGGGACAGCAAACGTCCTGACTTTC.

The table lists this clone with many counts. The chain carries TRBV28 and TRBJ1-3, with TRBD1 identical over 8 bases. Unmatched junction bases numbered 1, after V lost 4 bases and J lost 2 bases. Germline-derived CDR1 and CDR2 are MDHEN and SYDVKM. This CDR3 contains 14 residues. CDR3 sequence reads: CASSWDRTGNTIYF. The CDR3 DNA reads as TGTGCCAGCAGTTGGGACAGGACTGGAAACACCATATATTTT.

This clone occurred a few times. The rearrangement joins TRBV4-3 to TRBJ2-7, with 9 nucleotides matching TRBD1. V was pared by 1 base and J by 2 bases, with 6 bases of the junction left unmatched. CDR1 and CDR2 from the germline V gene are LGHNA and YSLEER. This CDR3 contains 16 residues. CDR3 DNA sequence: TGCGCCAGCAGCCAAGCAACAGGGGGCGTCGCCTACGAGCAGTACTTC. It translates to CASSQATGGVAYEQYF.

V gene TRBV14 combines with J gene TRBJ2-5; TRBD1 aligns across 7 bases. The ends lost 0 bases at V and 1 base at J; junction bases unmatched: 5. CDR1 and CDR2 from the germline V gene are SGHDN and FVKESK. The CDR3 runs 16 residues. CDR3 region: CASSQDVTGTQETQYF. The DNA of the CDR3 is TGTGCCAGCAGCCAAGACGTGACAGGGACCCAAGAGACCCAGTACTTC. Full variable domain (rest looked up from reference TRBV14 and TRBJ2-5): EAGVTQFPSHSVIEKGQTVTLRCDPISGHDNLYWYRRVMGKEIKFLLHFVKESKQDESGMPNNRFLAERTGGTYSTLKVQPAELEDSGVYFCASSQDVTGTQETQYFGPGTRLLVL.

The chain couples TRBV14 to TRBJ1-4; D perhaps matches TRBD1 (6 bases). CDR1 SGHDN and CDR2 FVKESK come from the germline V gene. Trimming shortened V by 3 bases and J by 16 bases, and 18 bases separated the two germline ends. The CDR3 has 13 amino acids. The CDR3 DNA follows: TGTGCCAGCAGCCATGGGCTCCGGGACAAGAAGTTTTTT. Residues: CASSHGLRDKKFF. Full variable domain (remainder filled in from reference TRBV14 and TRBJ1-4): EAGVTQFPSHSVIEKGQTVTLRCDPISGHDNLYWYRRVMGKEIKFLLHFVKESKQDESGMPNNRFLAERTGGTYSTLKVQPAELEDSGVYFCASSHGLRDKKFFGSGTQLSVL.

The gene calls are TRBV14 and TRBJ1-1, with D perhaps matching TRBD1 (5 bases). Germline CDR1 and CDR2: SGHDN and FVKESK. Trimming shortened V by 0 bases and J by 1 base, and 9 bases separated the two germline ends. This CDR3 contains 15 residues. The CDR3 sequence: CASSQEHRPNTEAFF. Written as DNA, the CDR3 is TGTGCCAGCAGCCAAGAGCACAGGCCGAACACTGAAGCTTTCTTT.

This sequence joins TRBV6-5 and TRBJ1-1, with 8 bases aligning to TRBD1. This CDR3 has 13 residues. Trimming took 7 bases from V and 4 from J; bases not matched to a gene: 5. CDR1 and CDR2 (germline): MNHEY, SVGAGI. The CDR3: CASTGRGPTEAFF. The CDR3 DNA is TGTGCCAGCACCGGCAGGGGGCCCACTGAAGCTTTCTTT.

This clone was detected only a few times. This chain joins TRBV19 and TRBJ1-2; 8 bases agree with TRBD1. Trimming removed 7 bases from V and 5 bases from J; junction bases left unmatched: 6. Germline V gene lookup returns CDR1 LNHDA and CDR2 SQIVND (reference sequence). The CDR3 length is 13 residues. CDR3 sequence: CASTGRGRYGYTF. The CDR3 bases are TGTGCCAGTACGGGCAGGGGGCGTTATGGCTACACCTTC.

J is TRBJ2-7 and V is TRBV29-1, with 9 bases fitting TRBD1. Germline CDR1 SQVTM, CDR2 ANQGSEA. There are 12 residues in the CDR3. The V segment lost 6 bases and the J segment 5 bases; nucleotides outside the gene matches: 5. The CDR3 loop is CSVGQGINEQYF. The CDR3 DNA sequence: TGCAGCGTAGGACAGGGGATCAACGAGCAGTACTTC.

This sequence joins TRBV6-5 and TRBJ2-1; a weak D match, TRBD2 (6 bases). The ends were cut back, 2 bases at V and 3 bases at J, with 11 bases in the middle. Germline values: CDR1 MNHEY, CDR2 SVGAGI. The CDR3 spans 15 residues. CDR3 in amino acids: CASSYAYSGYNEQFF. CDR3 DNA: TGTGCCAGCAGTTACGCCTATAGCGGCTACAATGAGCAGTTCTTC.

This chain links TRBV18 with TRBJ1-1; D is ambiguous. CDR1 is KGHSH and CDR2 is LQKENI in the germline V gene. The V end was cut by 2 bases, the J end by 6 bases, with 10 bases between. The length of the CDR3 is 13 residues. Here the CDR3 DNA reads TGTGCCAGCTCACCATTACAGAAGGCTGAAGCTTTCTTT. Protein: CASSPLQKAEAFF.

This sequence joins TRBV7-2 and TRBJ1-5; TRBD1 matches at 7 bases. The trim removed 3 bases at V and 5 bases at J, leaving 4 bases unmatched. Germline V gives CDR1 SGHTA, CDR2 FQGNSA. This CDR3 contains 14 residues. The chain's CDR3 is CASSFNQGDQPQHF. The DNA for the CDR3 is TGTGCCAGCAGCTTCAATCAGGGGGATCAGCCCCAGCATTTT. Together with reference TRBV7-2 and TRBJ1-5, the CDR3 gives the full variable domain: GAGVSQSPSNKVTEKGKDVELRCDPISGHTALYWYRQSLGQGLEFLIYFQGNSAPDKSGLPSDRFSAERTGGSVSTLTIQRTQQEDSAVYLCASSFNQGDQPQHFGDGTRLSIL.

The V and J genes are TRBV5-1 and TRBJ2-7; 8 positions match TRBD1. This CDR3 spans 17 amino acids. Trimming cost V 1 base and J 5 bases; bases outside gene matches: 14. The germline CDR1 and CDR2 sequences are SGHRS and YFSETQ. For the CDR3, the DNA is TGCGCCAGCAGCTTGCGTCCTACAGGGGGACGACTCCACGAGCAGTACTTC. This encodes CASSLRPTGGRLHEQYF. The variable domain in full, completed from reference TRBV5-1 and TRBJ2-7, reads KAGVTQTPRYLIKTRGQQVTLSCSPISGHRSVSWYQQTPGQGLQFLFEYFSETQRNKGNFPGRFSGRQFSNSRSEMNVSTLELGDSALYLCASSLRPTGGRLHEQYFGPGTRLTVT.